This T cell receptor beta chain derives from a study of shared clonotypes between healthy human individuals. Points from the study as a whole: In the sorted subsets, rarefaction showed sequencing was incomplete despite large depth. Exclusively blood specimens were collected; tissue repertoires likely differ. Across subsets, estimated richness was generally greater for naive than for memory populations.

CD8 cells regarded as naive lacked CD45RO, were positively chosen for CCR7, and omitted terminally differentiated effector memory CD45RA+ cells. A remark on this clone: Antigen unknown.

The length of the CDR3 is 13 residues. Trimming removed 7 bases from V and 7 bases from J; junction bases left unmatched: 7. Germline CDR1 reads SGHRS; CDR2 reads YFSETQ. A 200 ng quantity of DNA, around 30,000 T cell genomes, went into the sorted-subset replicate PCRs. Assay: immunoSEQ multiplex PCR; the TCRdb copy retains only in-frame clones and omits some. The data hold roughly 2,000,000 clones, with roughly 94% observed a single time. The TCR originated in a man between 18 and 29 years old in good health. This sequence joins TRBV5-1 and TRBJ2-1; 8 nucleotides line up with TRBD1. The source material was naive CD8+ T cells sorted from blood. The CDR3 spells CASGTGPGNEQFF. CDR3 DNA sequence: TGCGCCAGCGGGACAGGCCCTGGGAATGAGCAGTTCTTC.